This T cell receptor (beta chain) is drawn from a study of T cell repertoires in cytomegalovirus infection. For the study at large: In the study, CMV epitopes included recently identified HLA-C-restricted and well-studied HLA-B-restricted ones. TCR beta signatures that were public indicated CMV infection and matching HLA type.

This clonotype was observed a few times. Its specificity is unknown. Findings of the study overall: HLA-C-restricted CMV-specific TCR beta clonotypes prevailed in the ex vivo response. People with CMV and the relevant HLA were identified by cumulative public TCR beta family frequency.

This CDR3 is 13 amino acids long. V lost 1 base to trimming and J lost 8 bases, with 9 bases between them. MiXCR was run by TCRdb on the reads, yielding one entry per CDR3 protein. The sample has about 470,000 distinct CDR3 sequences; approximately 42% are singletons. The specimen comprised cultured PBMCs, sampled from culture after CMV antigen stimulation. This sequence was found in a human donor in good health (CMV status not recorded). Some clones in this sample may be carry-over from other donors' samples. V and J are TRBV12-3 or TRBV12-4 and TRBJ2-1; D is unclear. The DNA for the CDR3 is TGTGCCAGCAGTTTAGGAGTTCCTGATGAGCAGTTCTTC. Its translation: CASSLGVPDEQFF.